This T cell receptor (beta chain) was observed in a study of shared clonotypes between healthy human individuals. Libraries were prepared by immunoSEQ multiplex PCR; TCRdb keeps only in-frame clonotypes and omits some of them. Among about 2.2 million clones listed, roughly 95% were seen once. As defined, naive CD8 cells were CD45RO-negative and positively selected for CCR7, with terminally differentiated effector memory CD45RA+ cells excluded. The CDR3 contains 13 residues. The V and J ends lost 4 bases and 6 bases respectively, with 13 bases between them. CDR1 and CDR2 from the germline V gene are SGHRS and YFSETQ.

The TCR was taken from a man aged 18 to 30 in good health. Some clones in this sample may be carry-over from other donors' samples. The rearrangement uses TRBV5-1 and TRBJ1-1; tentative D call: TRBD1 (5 bases). Sequencing used naive CD8+ T cells from PBMCs. The CDR3 region is CASSPAGLAEAFF. The CDR3 DNA reads TGCGCCAGCAGCCCGGCAGGGCTGGCTGAAGCTTTCTTT.